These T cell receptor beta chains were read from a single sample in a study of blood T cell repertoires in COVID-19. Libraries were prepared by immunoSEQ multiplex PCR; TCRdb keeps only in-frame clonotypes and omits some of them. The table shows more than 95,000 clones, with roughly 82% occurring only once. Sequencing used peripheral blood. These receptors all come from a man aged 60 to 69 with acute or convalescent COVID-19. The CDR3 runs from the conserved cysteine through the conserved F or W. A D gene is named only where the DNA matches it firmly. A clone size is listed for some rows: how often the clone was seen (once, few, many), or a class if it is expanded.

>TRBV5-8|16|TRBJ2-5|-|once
CASSLRGRQVGGTQYF
TGTGCCAGCAGCTTGCGGGGCCGACAGGTCGGAGGGACCCAGTACTTC
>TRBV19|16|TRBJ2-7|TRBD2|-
CASSAHGLAGRYEQYF
TGTGCCAGTAGTGCCCACGGACTAGCGGGAAGATACGAGCAGTACTTC
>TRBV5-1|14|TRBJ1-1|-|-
CASSFTGLNTEAFF
TGCGCCAGCAGCTTCACGGGTCTTAACACTGAAGCTTTCTTT
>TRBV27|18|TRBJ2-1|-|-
CASSLRSQAPLFYNEQFF
TGTGCCAGCAGTTTACGATCTCAGGCTCCCCTCTTCTACAATGAGCAGTTCTTC
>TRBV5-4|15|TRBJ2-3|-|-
CASSLRRASTDTQYF
TGTGCCAGCAGCTTGAGGAGAGCTAGCACAGATACGCAGTATTTT
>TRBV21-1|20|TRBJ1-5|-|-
CASSRGIGQPRDNSNQPQHF
TGTGCCAGCAGCCGTGGGATCGGGCAACCAAGGGACAATAGCAATCAGCCCCAGCATTTT
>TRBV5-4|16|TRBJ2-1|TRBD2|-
CASSAEAGVRFYEQFF
TGTGCCAGCAGCGCAGAAGCGGGAGTCCGCTTTTATGAGCAGTTCTTC
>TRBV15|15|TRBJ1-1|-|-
CATSRDQVRASEAFF
TGTGCCACCAGCAGAGATCAGGTGAGAGCATCTGAAGCTTTCTTT
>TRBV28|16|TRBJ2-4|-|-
CASSPGILIAKNIQYF
TGTGCCAGCAGTCCCGGGATTCTCATAGCCAAAAACATTCAGTACTTC
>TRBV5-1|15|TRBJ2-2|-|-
CASHRPGIDTGELFF
TGCGCCAGTCACCGACCCGGGATCGACACCGGGGAGCTGTTTTTT
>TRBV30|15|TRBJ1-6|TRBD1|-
CAWGQGSSGNSPLHF
TGTGCCTGGGGACAGGGGTCATCTGGGAATTCACCCCTCCACTTT
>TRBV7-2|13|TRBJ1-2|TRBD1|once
CASSAGQGYGYTF
TGTGCCAGCAGCGCGGGACAGGGATATGGCTACACCTTC
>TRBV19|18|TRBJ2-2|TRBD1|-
CASSILSFGTGDGGELFF
TGTGCCAGTAGTATCCTCTCTTTCGGGACAGGGGATGGCGGGGAGCTGTTTTTT
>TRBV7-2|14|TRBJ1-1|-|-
CASSLRPGGTEAFF
TGTGCCAGCAGCCTTCGGCCTGGAGGTACTGAAGCTTTCTTT
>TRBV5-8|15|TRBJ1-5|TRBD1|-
CASSLDLQGFQPQHF
TGTGCCAGCAGCTTGGATTTACAGGGGTTTCAGCCCCAGCATTTT
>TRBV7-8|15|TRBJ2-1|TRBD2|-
CASSPGLAGSHEQFF
TGTGCCAGCAGCCCGGGGCTAGCGGGATCCCATGAGCAGTTCTTC
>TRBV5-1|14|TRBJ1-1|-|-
CASSLDRPNTEAFF
TGCGCCAGCAGCTTGGACAGGCCGAACACTGAAGCTTTCTTT
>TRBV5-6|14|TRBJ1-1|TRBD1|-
CASSHRGFTAEAFF
TGTGCCAGCAGTCACAGGGGGTTTACTGCTGAAGCTTTCTTT
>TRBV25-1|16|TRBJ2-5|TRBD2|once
CASSEGGRSSKETQYF
TGTGCCAGCAGTGAGGGCGGGAGGAGCTCGAAAGAGACCCAGTACTTC
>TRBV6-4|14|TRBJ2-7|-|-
CASSPETGSYEQYF
TGTGCCAGCAGCCCGGAGACAGGTTCCTACGAGCAGTACTTC
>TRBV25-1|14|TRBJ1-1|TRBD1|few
CASTSDRRNTEAFF
TGTGCCAGCACCTCGGACAGGCGGAACACTGAAGCTTTCTTT
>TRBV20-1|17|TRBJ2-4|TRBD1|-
CSASRSGGAGAKNIQYF
TGCAGTGCTAGTAGGTCAGGGGGCGCGGGAGCCAAAAACATTCAGTACTTC
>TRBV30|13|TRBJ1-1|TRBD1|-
CAWGGQRNTEAFF
TGTGCCTGGGGGGGACAGAGGAACACTGAAGCTTTCTTT
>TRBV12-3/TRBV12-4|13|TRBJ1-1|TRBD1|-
CASQDRGNTEAFF
TGTGCCAGCCAGGACAGGGGGAACACTGAAGCTTTCTTT
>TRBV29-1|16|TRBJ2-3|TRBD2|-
CSVEGTSGRNTDTQYF
TGCAGCGTTGAAGGAACTAGCGGGAGGAACACAGATACGCAGTATTTT
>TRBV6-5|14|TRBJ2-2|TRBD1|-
CASSVRQGGGELFF
TGTGCCAGCAGCGTGAGACAGGGTGGCGGGGAGCTGTTTTTT
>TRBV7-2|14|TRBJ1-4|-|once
CASSLGAGNEKLFF
TGTGCCAGCAGCTTAGGAGCAGGGAACGAAAAACTGTTTTTT
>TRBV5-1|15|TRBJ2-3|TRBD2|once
CASSLLAGVADTQYF
TGCGCCAGCAGCTTACTAGCGGGAGTTGCAGATACGCAGTATTTT